What follows are 14 T cell receptor beta chains derived from one specimen sequenced in a study of T cells after yellow fever vaccination. MiXCR, applied by TCRdb to the 5' RACE reads, yields one record per CDR3 protein. The table lists 500,000 to 550,000 distinct CDR3 sequences, about a fifth of them singletons. The material was PBMCs, obtained approximately 22 days after the first yellow fever vaccination. These receptor sequences come from a man between 18 and 29 years old who received the YFV17D yellow fever vaccine.

This chain links TRBV14 with TRBJ2-1; D gene uncertain. This CDR3 is 14 amino acids long. Trimming cost V 1 base and J 8 bases, with 12 bases left between them. Germline V CDR1 and CDR2: SGHDN, FVKESK. The CDR3 region is CASSQAASWDEQFF. The CDR3 bases are TGTGCCAGCAGCCAAGCGGCTAGTTGGGATGAGCAGTTCTTC.

The V gene is TRBV7-6, the J gene TRBJ2-3, with 13 nucleotides matching TRBD2. This CDR3 has 17 amino acids. V lost 6 bases, J lost 4 bases, and 10 bases stayed unmatched. CDR1 is SGHVS, CDR2 FNYEAQ, per germline. CDR3 in DNA: TGTGCCAGCAGTTCCAGGGGGACTAGCGGGGTTGCAGATACGCAGTATTTT. Translating gives CASSSRGTSGVADTQYF.

A few counts support this clonotype. The chain couples TRBV4-1 to TRBJ2-7, with D possibly being TRBD2 (6 bases). Germline V CDR1 and CDR2: MGHRA, YSYEKL. The ends were cut back, 0 bases at V and 12 bases at J, with 18 bases in the middle. The CDR3 runs to 14 residues. CDR3 sequence (DNA): TGCGCCAGCAGCCAAGATATAGTCGGGGGAAATGCGTACTTC. Translated, it gives CASSQDIVGGNAYF.

This clonotype was detected only a few times. The chain has TRBV6-1 and TRBJ1-3; a weak D match, TRBD1 (6 bases). V lost 6 bases and J lost 0, with 15 bases in between. This CDR3 comprises 16 residues. Germline CDR1 and CDR2: MNHNS and SASEGT. CDR3 sequence (DNA): TGTGCCAGCAGCACCCGGGGGCGGCACTCTGGAAACACCATATATTTT. It translates to CASSTRGRHSGNTIYF.

CDR3 loop: CSAKAGDRGYTGELFF. The DNA for the CDR3 is TGCAGTGCGAAGGCTGGGGACAGGGGGTACACCGGGGAGCTGTTTTTT. The rearrangement uses TRBV20-1 and TRBJ2-2; 11 positions match TRBD1. The germline gives CDR1 DFQATT, CDR2 SNEGSKA (reference sequence). This CDR3 contains 16 residues. Trimming at V came to 6 bases and at J to 3 bases, leaving 9 bases not matched to a gene.

The rearrangement joins TRBV4-2 to TRBJ2-3, with no clear D. The CDR3 contains 17 residues. CDR1 and CDR2 from the germline V gene are LGHNA and YNFKEQ. V was cut by 0 bases and J by 0 bases, with 13 bases left in between. The CDR3 coding sequence is TGTGCCAGCAGCCAAGAGGTCCGCCCCCCAAGCACAGATACGCAGTATTTT. Its translation: CASSQEVRPPSTDTQYF.

The chain is built from TRBV6-5 and TRBJ1-1; D not certain. The CDR3 consists of 14 residues. CDR1 and CDR2 (germline): MNHEY, SVGAGI. V gave up 2 bases and J gave up 9 bases, with 16 bases separating them. CDR3 coding DNA: TGTGCCAGCAGTTACCTAGGACTCAGAGGAAAAGCTTTCTTT. This encodes CASSYLGLRGKAFF.

The V call is TRBV28, the J call TRBJ2-7, with 8 bases fitting TRBD1. The CDR3 is 14 amino acids. In germline, CDR1 is MDHEN, CDR2 SYDVKM. V gave up 2 bases and J gave up 3 bases; unmatched junction bases: 3. The CDR3 sequence is CASSLQGAYYEQYV. CDR3 nucleotide sequence: TGTGCCAGCAGTTTACAGGGGGCTTACTACGAGCAGTACGTC.

This clonotype appeared many times. The V gene is TRBV5-1, the J gene TRBJ2-5; no clear D. Germline values: CDR1 SGHRS, CDR2 YFSETQ. The CDR3 length is 12 residues. Trimming left V 7 bases short and J 3 bases short, with 10 bases between. The CDR3 DNA is TGCGCCAGCCCCTATATTGAAGAGACCCAGTACTTC. As protein: CASPYIEETQYF.

This rearrangement joins TRBV7-3 to TRBJ2-3; the match to TRBD2 covers 10 bases. This CDR3 comprises 15 residues. Germline assignment: CDR1 SGHTA and CDR2 FQGTGA. The J segment lost 4 bases and the V segment lost 5 bases, leaving 6 bases of the junction unmatched. Here the CDR3 DNA reads TGTGCCAGCAGCATCGGAGCGGGGGGGCCAGATACGCAGTATTTT. Translated: CASSIGAGGPDTQYF.

For the CDR3, the DNA is TGTGCCAGCAGCACACAGGGGTATCAGCCCCAGCATTTT. This gives the protein CASSTQGYQPQHF. The rearrangement uses TRBV7-2 and TRBJ1-5; 7 nucleotides line up with TRBD1. This CDR3 comprises 13 residues. Trimming took 5 bases from V and 5 from J; bases not matched to a gene: 3. Per germline, CDR1 SGHTA and CDR2 FQGNSA.

The chain recombines TRBV19 with TRBJ2-3; 9 bases fit TRBD1. Per germline, CDR1 LNHDA and CDR2 SQIVND (reference sequence). CDR3 length equals 15 residues. With V trimmed by 5 bases and J by 2 bases, 5 bases remained unmatched. The CDR3: CASSYRGRITDTQYF. The CDR3 nucleotides read TGTGCCAGTAGTTACAGGGGGCGTATCACAGATACGCAGTATTTT.

The chain employs TRBV7-9 and TRBJ1-4; D unresolved. The V end was cut by 4 bases, the J end by 7 bases, with 7 bases between. The germline V gene encodes CDR1 SEHNR and CDR2 FQNEAQ (reference sequence). This CDR3 has 12 residues. In DNA form, the CDR3 reads TGTGCCAGCAGCTCCTCTCTTGAAAAACTGTTTTTT. Encoded protein: CASSSSLEKLFF.

The chain links TRBV6-5 to TRBJ1-1, with D possibly being TRBD1 (6 bases). Looked up from germline, CDR1 is MNHEY and CDR2 is SVGAGI. CDR3 length: 14 residues. V was clipped by 3 bases and J by 6 bases, with 14 bases between them. The CDR3 is CASSYLWGGAEAFF. CDR3 DNA: TGTGCCAGCAGTTATTTATGGGGGGGCGCTGAAGCTTTCTTT.